Below, 7 T cell receptor beta chains from the same sample are listed, as sequenced in a study of cytomegalovirus exposure and HLA in healthy donors. The assay was immunoSEQ multiplex PCR, and TCRdb's table has in-frame clones only and misses some. Among some 140,000 clones listed, roughly 81% were seen once. Sequenced: PBMCs. The receptors were sampled from a woman between 25 and 40 years old in good health and CMV-seronegative.

Here the CDR3 DNA reads TGTGCCAGTAGTATAGGTCGGGGGGGAAATTCACCCCTCCACTTT. Its protein product is CASSIGRGGNSPLHF. The chain recombines TRBV19 with TRBJ1-6; a weak D match, TRBD1 (5 bases). Trimming took 1 base from V and 7 from J, leaving 11 bases between them. Germline V lookup: CDR1 LNHDA, CDR2 SQIVND (reference sequence). There are 15 residues in the CDR3.

This CDR3 reads CASSLGAGGGYTF. CDR3 nucleotide sequence: TGCGCCAGCAGCTTGGGGGCTGGTGGGGGCTACACCTTC. The V and J genes are TRBV5-1 and TRBJ1-2; no firm D call. Germline CDR1 and CDR2: SGHRS and YFSETQ. The V gene lost 0 bases and the J gene lost 8 bases, with 11 bases spanning the gap. CDR3 length equals 13 residues.

The chain is built from TRBV21-1 and TRBJ1-5; the table's D gene call, TRBD1, was not cross checked with the DNA. TRBV21-1 is a documented pseudogene. The CDR3 has 16 residues. The CDR3 DNA reads as TGTGCCAGCAGCAATGGGGACAGGGTGAGCAATCAGCCCCAGCATTTT. Translated, it gives CASSNGDRVSNQPQHF.

This chain links TRBV7-9 with TRBJ2-5; 7 nucleotides agree with TRBD1. This CDR3 spans 15 amino acids. Trimming took 5 bases from V and 3 from J; bases not matched to a gene: 9. The germline gives CDR1 SEHNR, CDR2 FQNEAQ (reference sequence). Here the CDR3 reads CASSHHGTGEETQYF. The CDR3 DNA reads TGTGCCAGCAGCCACCACGGAACAGGGGAAGAGACCCAGTACTTC. Filled out from reference TRBV7-9 and TRBJ2-5, the complete variable domain reads DTGVSQNPRHKITKRGQNVTFRCDPISEHNRLYWYRQTLGQGPEFLTYFQNEAQLEKSRLLSDRFSAERPKGSFSTLEIQRTEQGDSAMYLCASSHHGTGEETQYFGPGTRLLVL.

The CDR3 reads CASSQDYSNGGYTF. CDR3 nucleotide sequence: TGCGCCAGCAGCCAAGATTACAGTAACGGCGGCTACACCTTC. The chain carries TRBV4-1 and TRBJ1-2; D is unclear. The V gene lost 0 bases and the J gene lost 8 bases, with 13 bases spanning the gap. This CDR3 comprises 14 residues. Germline CDR1 is MGHRA and CDR2 is YSYEKL.

The chain links TRBV28 to TRBJ1-5; 7 bases agree with TRBD1. Germline V gene data show CDR1 as MDHEN and CDR2 as SYDVKM. The CDR3 totals 17 residues. V gave up 2 bases and J gave up 3 bases; unmatched junction bases: 10. For the CDR3, the DNA is TGTGCCAGCAGTTTACTCTCGGCAGGGGGAAACAATCAGCCCCAGCATTTT. Protein sequence: CASSLLSAGGNNQPQHF.

The gene calls are TRBV11-2 and TRBJ2-5, with 15 positions matching TRBD2. Trimming at V came to 2 bases and at J to 3 bases, leaving 4 bases not matched to a gene. This CDR3 region has 17 residues. The germline V gene has CDR1 SGHAT and CDR2 FQNNGV. The CDR3 DNA is TGTGCCAGCAGCTTATGGGGACTAGCGGGGGGTGAAGAGACCCAGTACTTC. Its protein is CASSLWGLAGGEETQYF.